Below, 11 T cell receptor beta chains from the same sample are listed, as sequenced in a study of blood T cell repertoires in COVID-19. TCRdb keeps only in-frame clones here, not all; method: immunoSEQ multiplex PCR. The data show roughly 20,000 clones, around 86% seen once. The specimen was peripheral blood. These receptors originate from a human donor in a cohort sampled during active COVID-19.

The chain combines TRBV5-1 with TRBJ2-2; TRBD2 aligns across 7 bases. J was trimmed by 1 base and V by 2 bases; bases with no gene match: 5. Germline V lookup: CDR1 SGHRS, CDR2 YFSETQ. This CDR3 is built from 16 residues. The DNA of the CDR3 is TGCGCCAGCAGCTTAAAAGCGGGGATGAACACCGGGGAGCTGTTTTTT. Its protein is CASSLKAGMNTGELFF.

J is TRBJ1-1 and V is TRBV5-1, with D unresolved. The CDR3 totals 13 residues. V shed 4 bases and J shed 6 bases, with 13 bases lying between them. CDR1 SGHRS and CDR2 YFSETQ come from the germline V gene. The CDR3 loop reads CASSQDWTSEAFF. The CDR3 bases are TGCGCCAGCAGCCAGGACTGGACCTCTGAAGCTTTCTTT.

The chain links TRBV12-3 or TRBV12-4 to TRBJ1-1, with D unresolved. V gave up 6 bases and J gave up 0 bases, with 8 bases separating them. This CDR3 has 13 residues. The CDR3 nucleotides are TGTGCCAGCAGCCAGAAAATGAACACTGAAGCTTTCTTT. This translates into CASSQKMNTEAFF.

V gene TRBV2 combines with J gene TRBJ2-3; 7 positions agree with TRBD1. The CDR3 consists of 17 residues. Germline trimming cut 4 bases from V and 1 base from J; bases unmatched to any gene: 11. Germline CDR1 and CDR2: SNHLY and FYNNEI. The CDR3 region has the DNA TGTGCCAGCAGTGGGGTCGAGGGGGCGCAGGGCACAGATACGCAGTATTTT. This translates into CASSGVEGAQGTDTQYF.

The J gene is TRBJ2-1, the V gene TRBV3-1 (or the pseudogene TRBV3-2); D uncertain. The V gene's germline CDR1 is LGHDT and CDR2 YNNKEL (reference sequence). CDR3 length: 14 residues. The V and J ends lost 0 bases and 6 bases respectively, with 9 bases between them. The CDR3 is CASSQDPPSNEQFF. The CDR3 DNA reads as TGTGCCAGCAGCCAAGATCCACCTAGCAATGAGCAGTTCTTC.

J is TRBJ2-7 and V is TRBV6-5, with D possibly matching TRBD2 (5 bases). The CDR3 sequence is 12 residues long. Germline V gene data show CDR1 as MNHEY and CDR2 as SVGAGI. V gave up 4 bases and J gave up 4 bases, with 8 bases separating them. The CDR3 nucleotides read TGTGCCAGCAGTTCCGGGGAGTACGAGCAGTACTTC. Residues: CASSSGEYEQYF.

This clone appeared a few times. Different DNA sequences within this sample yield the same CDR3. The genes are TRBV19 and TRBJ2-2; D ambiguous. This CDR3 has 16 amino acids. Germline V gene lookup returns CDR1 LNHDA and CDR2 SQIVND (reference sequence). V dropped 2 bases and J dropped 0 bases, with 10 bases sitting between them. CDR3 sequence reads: CASSILGSANTGELFF. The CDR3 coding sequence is TGTGCCAGTAGTATATTGGGCAGTGCGAACACCGGGGAGCTGTTTTTT.

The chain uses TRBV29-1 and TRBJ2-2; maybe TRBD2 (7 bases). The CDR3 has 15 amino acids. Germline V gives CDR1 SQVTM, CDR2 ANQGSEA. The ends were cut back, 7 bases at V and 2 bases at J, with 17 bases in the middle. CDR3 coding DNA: TGCAGCGCCCCTAGGGGGGAGGGTAACACCGGGGAGCTGTTTTTT. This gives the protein CSAPRGEGNTGELFF.

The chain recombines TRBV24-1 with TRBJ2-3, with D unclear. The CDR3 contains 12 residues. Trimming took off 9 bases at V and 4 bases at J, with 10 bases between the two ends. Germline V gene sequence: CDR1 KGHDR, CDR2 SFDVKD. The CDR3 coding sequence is TGTGCCACCGGGCTATCCGCAGATACGCAGTATTTT. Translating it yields CATGLSADTQYF.

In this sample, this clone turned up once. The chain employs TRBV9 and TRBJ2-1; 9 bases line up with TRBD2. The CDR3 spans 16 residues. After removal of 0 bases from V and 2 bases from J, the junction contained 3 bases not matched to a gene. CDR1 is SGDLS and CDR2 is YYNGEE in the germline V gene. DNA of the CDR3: TGTGCCAGCAGCGTAGGTGCGGGAGGGCCCTACAATGAGCAGTTCTTC. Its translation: CASSVGAGGPYNEQFF. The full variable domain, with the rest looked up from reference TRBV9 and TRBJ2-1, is DSGVTQTPKHLITATGQRVTLRCSPRSGDLSVYWYQQSLDQGLQFLIQYYNGEERAKGNILERFSAQQFPDLHSELNLSSLELGDSALYFCASSVGAGGPYNEQFFGPGTRLTVL.

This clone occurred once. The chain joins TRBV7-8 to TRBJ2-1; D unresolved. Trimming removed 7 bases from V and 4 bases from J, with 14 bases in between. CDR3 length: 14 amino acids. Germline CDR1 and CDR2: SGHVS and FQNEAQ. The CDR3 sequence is CASTPGGGYNEQFF. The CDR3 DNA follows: TGTGCCAGCACCCCGGGTGGCGGATACAATGAGCAGTTCTTC.